This T cell receptor (beta chain) was found in a study of blood T cell repertoires in COVID-19. In the study overall: Sites in the United States, Italy and Spain provided acute and convalescent COVID-19 samples. PBMCs, B-cell-depleted T cells, or T cells provided the cDNA or gDNA that made up the material.

The CDR3 sequence is 13 residues long. CDR1 and CDR2 from the germline V gene are WNHNN and SYGVQD (reference sequence). V lost 4 bases to trimming and J lost 5 bases, with 11 bases between them. In the original workflow: Estimates of nucleated cell counts were drawn from the amplification of reference gene primers. Sequencing used immunoSEQ multiplex PCR; TCRdb keeps in-frame clones, though not all of them. V, J and clone size are taken as reported in that table, and D and trimming were inferred from the DNA itself. The sample comprises fewer than 120,000 clones, 60% to 80% of which are singletons, and 16% rests with the top ten.

The sequence was collected from an elderly woman with active or convalescent COVID-19. Sequencing input: peripheral blood. The rearrangement links TRBV10-1 to TRBJ1-2; D unresolved. The CDR3 nucleotides are TGCGCCAGCAGTGTTAGGCGAGGGTATGGCTACACCTTC. Its protein is CASSVRRGYGYTF.